These 23 T cell receptor beta chains were sequenced from one sample in a study of blood T cell repertoires in COVID-19. Clones were sequenced by immunoSEQ multiplex PCR, and TCRdb holds only the in-frame ones, with some missing. In the table there are fewer than 85,000 clones, 70% to 85% of which are singletons. Sequencing input: peripheral blood. The receptors were sampled from a woman in her sixties or seventies with acute or convalescent COVID-19.

This clone occurred a few times. The V gene is TRBV5-1, the J gene TRBJ2-3, with D perhaps matching TRBD2 (6 bases). Looked up from germline, CDR1 is SGHRS and CDR2 is YFSETQ. Trimming took off 6 bases at V and 2 bases at J, with 13 bases between the two ends. The CDR3 length is 14 residues. The CDR3 is CASTTSSFTDTQYF. The CDR3 region has the DNA TGCGCCAGCACAACTAGCTCATTCACAGATACGCAGTATTTT. The full variable domain, rest sourced from reference TRBV5-1 and TRBJ2-3, is KAGVTQTPRYLIKTRGQQVTLSCSPISGHRSVSWYQQTPGQGLQFLFEYFSETQRNKGNFPGRFSGRQFSNSRSEMNVSTLELGDSALYLCASTTSSFTDTQYFGPGTRLTVL.

This sequence joins TRBV3-1 (or the pseudogene TRBV3-2) and TRBJ1-2, with D possibly being TRBD1 (6 bases). The germline V gene encodes CDR1 LGHDT and CDR2 YNNKEL (reference sequence). CDR3 length: 14 amino acids. Trimming stripped 5 bases from V and 4 bases from J, with 14 bases between. DNA for the CDR3: TGTGCCAGCAGCTCCACTTTAGGGGGCTATGGCTACACCTTC. Translation gives CASSSTLGGYGYTF.

The chain joins TRBV5-1 to TRBJ2-1; tentative D call: TRBD2 (5 bases). The CDR3 is 15 residues long. The V gene lost 2 bases and the J gene lost 4 bases, with 13 bases spanning the gap. Looked up from germline, CDR1 is SGHRS and CDR2 is YFSETQ. CDR3 DNA sequence: TGCGCCAGCAGCTTAGGAGCGGCCACTTACAATGAGCAGTTCTTC. Residues: CASSLGAATYNEQFF. The whole variable domain, remainder taken from reference TRBV5-1 and TRBJ2-1, is KAGVTQTPRYLIKTRGQQVTLSCSPISGHRSVSWYQQTPGQGLQFLFEYFSETQRNKGNFPGRFSGRQFSNSRSEMNVSTLELGDSALYLCASSLGAATYNEQFFGPGTRLTVL.

The V and J genes are TRBV29-1 and TRBJ1-4, with D possibly matching TRBD1 (6 bases). The V end was cut by 7 bases, the J end by 0 bases, with 15 bases between. CDR1 and CDR2 (germline): SQVTM, ANQGSEA. The CDR3 loop spans 15 amino acids. CDR3 DNA sequence: TGCAGCGCAAGGGTAGGGGGAACAACTAATGAAAAACTGTTTTTT. It encodes CSARVGGTTNEKLFF.

This chain links TRBV11-2 with TRBJ1-1; perhaps TRBD1 as D (5 bases). Trimming removed 5 bases from V and 5 bases from J, with 21 bases in between. The length of the CDR3 is 16 residues. Germline CDR1 reads SGHAT; CDR2 reads FQNNGV. The CDR3 is CASSPRRGGAETEAFF. The CDR3 bases are TGTGCCAGCAGCCCACGCAGAGGTGGGGCGGAAACTGAAGCTTTCTTT.

The chain employs TRBV5-6 and TRBJ1-5, with D unresolved. Trimming left V 2 bases short and J 4 bases short, with 7 bases between. The CDR3 covers 13 residues. The germline V gene encodes CDR1 SGHDT and CDR2 YYEEEE. CDR3 protein: CASSFSGNQPQHF. The CDR3 coding sequence is TGTGCCAGCAGCTTTTCGGGGAATCAGCCCCAGCATTTT.

This clone was counted a few times. V usage is TRBV6-5 and J usage is TRBJ1-3; 8 bases match TRBD1. Germline-derived CDR1 and CDR2 are MNHEY and SVGAGI. This CDR3 is 14 amino acids long. V lost 5 bases to trimming and J lost 3 bases; unmatched junction nucleotides: 3. CDR3 residues: CASSQGAFGNTIYF. CDR3 coding DNA: TGTGCCAGCAGTCAGGGGGCGTTTGGAAACACCATATATTTT.

The chain uses TRBV28 and TRBJ1-1; D ambiguous. Looked up from germline, CDR1 is MDHEN and CDR2 is SYDVKM. The CDR3 length is 14 residues. V lost 8 bases to trimming and J lost 0 bases, with 13 bases between them. The CDR3 coding sequence is TGTGCCAGCTCCCTACCCGTCCTGAACACTGAAGCTTTCTTT. As protein: CASSLPVLNTEAFF. The full variable domain, in which reference TRBV28 and TRBJ1-1 provide the parts outside the CDR3, is DVKVTQSSRYLVKRTGEKVFLECVQDMDHENMFWYRQDPGLGLRLIYFSYDVKMKEKGDIPEGYSVSREKKERFSLILESASTNQTSMYLCASSLPVLNTEAFFGQGTRLTVV.

This chain's CDR3 is CASSVTIPQGGTASYEQYF. The CDR3 DNA sequence: TGTGCCAGCAGTGTAACGATTCCCCAAGGCGGGACAGCCTCCTACGAGCAGTACTTC. The chain couples TRBV6-1 to TRBJ2-7; TRBD1 is a possible D gene (7 bases). Trimming left V 4 bases short and J 0 bases short, with 25 bases between. CDR3 size: 19 residues. CDR1 is MNHNS and CDR2 is SASEGT in the germline V gene.

The V call is TRBV15, the J call TRBJ1-2, with 7 nucleotides matching TRBD1. This CDR3 has 16 amino acids. V lost 0 bases, J lost 5 bases, and 9 bases stayed unmatched. Germline lookup yields CDR1 LNHNV and CDR2 YYDKDF (reference sequence). Here the CDR3 reads CATSREKGQTRYGYTF. The CDR3 region has the DNA TGTGCCACCAGCAGAGAGAAGGGACAGACCCGTTATGGCTACACCTTC.

This chain links TRBV15 with TRBJ1-5, with TRBD1 as a possible D gene (5 bases). The CDR3 is 14 amino acids. CDR1 and CDR2 from the germline V gene are LNHNV and YYDKDF (reference sequence). The V gene lost 5 bases and the J gene lost 1 base, with 9 bases spanning the gap. CDR3 sequence: CATSLGGSNQPQHF. Here the CDR3 DNA reads TGTGCCACCAGCCTGGGGGGGAGCAATCAGCCCCAGCATTTT.

V and J are TRBV19 and TRBJ1-5, with D possibly TRBD1 on 6 matching bases. The CDR3 sequence is 14 residues long. Germline V gene sequence: CDR1 LNHDA, CDR2 SQIVND (reference sequence). The ends were cut back, 6 bases at V and 4 bases at J, with 13 bases in the middle. Written as DNA, the CDR3 is TGTGCCAGTAGCTCGGACAGAGTGAATCAGCCCCAGCATTTT. It specifies CASSSDRVNQPQHF.

V is TRBV18 and J is TRBJ1-2, with D tentatively TRBD1 (5 bases). Germline CDR1 KGHSH, CDR2 LQKENI. This CDR3 has 17 residues. Trimming shortened V by 1 base and J by 1 base, and 16 bases separated the two germline ends. The CDR3 reads CASSPREVRRGNYGYTF. CDR3 nucleotide sequence: TGTGCCAGCTCACCACGAGAAGTCCGAAGGGGTAACTATGGCTACACCTTC.

This clone was detected once. V is TRBV6-5 and J is TRBJ1-3, with 7 bases identical to TRBD1. Germline assignment: CDR1 MNHEY and CDR2 SVGAGI. The V segment lost 7 bases and the J segment 3 bases; nucleotides outside the gene matches: 6. This CDR3 spans 14 amino acids. For the CDR3, the DNA is TGTGCCAGCAAAGAGGGGGCGTATGGAAACACCATATATTTT. Translating it yields CASKEGAYGNTIYF.

The rearrangement joins TRBV28 to TRBJ1-1; 9 bases line up with TRBD1. After removal of 1 base from V and 0 bases from J, the junction contained 6 bases not matched to a gene. The CDR3 contains 17 residues. Germline V gives CDR1 MDHEN, CDR2 SYDVKM. The CDR3, as DNA: TGTGCCAGCAGTTTATCCGGGACAGGGCTCATGAACACTGAAGCTTTCTTT. Translated: CASSLSGTGLMNTEAFF.

The gene calls are TRBV15 and TRBJ1-1; D gene uncertain. Trimming took off 5 bases at V and 2 bases at J, with 9 bases between the two ends. CDR3 size: 13 residues. Per the germline V gene, CDR1 is LNHNV and CDR2 is YYDKDF (reference sequence). In DNA form, the CDR3 reads TGTGCCACCAGCGTCAGACATAACACTGAAGCTTTCTTT. Protein product: CATSVRHNTEAFF.

The table lists this clone with a count of one. The CDR3 nucleotides are TGTGCCAGTAGTATTCGACAGATCTCTGGAAACACCATATATTTT. It codes for CASSIRQISGNTIYF. The chain employs TRBV19 and TRBJ1-3; tentative D call: TRBD1 (5 bases). Trimming stripped 3 bases from V and 0 bases from J, with 9 bases between. The CDR3 length is 15 residues. The germline CDR1 and CDR2 sequences are LNHDA and SQIVND (reference sequence).

The gene calls are TRBV6-5 and TRBJ1-5; the D is unclear. The CDR3 loop spans 16 amino acids. Germline V gene lookup returns CDR1 MNHEY and CDR2 SVGAGI. With 0 bases removed from V and 4 bases from J, the gap between germline ends came to 13 bases. DNA for the CDR3: TGTGCCAGCAGTTACTCGATCAGGTCCGGTAATCAGCCCCAGCATTTT. It codes for CASSYSIRSGNQPQHF.

This chain joins TRBV6-1 and TRBJ2-1; D is unresolved. V was clipped by 0 bases and J by 7 bases, with 13 bases between them. Germline V gene data show CDR1 as MNHNS and CDR2 as SASEGT. The CDR3 runs 15 residues. The CDR3 DNA sequence: TGTGCCAGCAGTGAAGCATTCTTACAGAGAAATGAGCAGTTCTTC. This codes for CASSEAFLQRNEQFF.

V and J are TRBV27 and TRBJ1-2; 9 nucleotides line up with TRBD1. The CDR3 totals 14 residues. Germline V gene sequence: CDR1 MNHEY, CDR2 SMNVEV (reference sequence). V lost 5 bases and J lost 5; bases outside the gene matches: 6. CDR3 nucleotides: TGTGCCAGCAGTGCCGGGACAGGGTCTTATGGCTACACCTTC. Translating it yields CASSAGTGSYGYTF.

V usage is TRBV19 and J usage is TRBJ1-1; 8 bases are shared with TRBD1. Germline CDR1 LNHDA, CDR2 SQIVND (reference sequence). This CDR3 contains 15 residues. V lost 3 bases, J lost 4 bases, and 7 bases stayed unmatched. The CDR3 sequence: CASSIRTGLGTEAFF. CDR3 nucleotide sequence: TGTGCCAGTAGTATCAGGACAGGGTTGGGCACTGAAGCTTTCTTT.

This chain joins TRBV14 and TRBJ1-4; the D gene is possibly TRBD1 (6 bases). The V end lost 4 bases, the J end lost 4 bases, and 13 bases lay between the germline ends. Looked up from germline, CDR1 is SGHDN and CDR2 is FVKESK. The CDR3 is made up of 15 amino acids. CDR3 sequence reads: CASSLWGRNNEKLFF. CDR3 nucleotide sequence: TGTGCCAGCAGCCTGTGGGGGCGGAATAATGAAAAACTGTTTTTT.

The V gene is TRBV7-9, the J gene TRBJ1-1, with 7 bases fitting TRBD1. J was trimmed by 5 bases and V by 1 base; bases with no gene match: 4. The CDR3 totals 14 residues. Germline CDR1 and CDR2: SEHNR and FQNEAQ (reference sequence). CDR3: CASSLGRGDTEAFF. The CDR3, as DNA: TGTGCCAGCAGCTTAGGCAGGGGGGATACTGAAGCTTTCTTT.